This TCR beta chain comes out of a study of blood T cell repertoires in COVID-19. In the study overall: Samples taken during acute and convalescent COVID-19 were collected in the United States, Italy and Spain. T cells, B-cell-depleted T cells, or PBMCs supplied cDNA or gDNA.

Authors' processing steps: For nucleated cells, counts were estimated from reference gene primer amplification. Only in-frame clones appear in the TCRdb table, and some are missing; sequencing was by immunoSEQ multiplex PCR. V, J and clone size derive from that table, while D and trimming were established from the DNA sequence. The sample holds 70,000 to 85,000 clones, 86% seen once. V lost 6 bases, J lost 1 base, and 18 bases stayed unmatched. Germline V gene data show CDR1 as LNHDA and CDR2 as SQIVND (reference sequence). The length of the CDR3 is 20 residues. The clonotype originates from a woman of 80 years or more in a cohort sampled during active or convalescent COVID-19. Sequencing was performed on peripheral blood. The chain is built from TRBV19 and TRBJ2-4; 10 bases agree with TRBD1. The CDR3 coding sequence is TGTGCCAGTAGGCAACAACCGGGACAGGGGTTAGGGCTCGCCAAAAACATTCAGTACTTC. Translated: CASRQQPGQGLGLAKNIQYF.